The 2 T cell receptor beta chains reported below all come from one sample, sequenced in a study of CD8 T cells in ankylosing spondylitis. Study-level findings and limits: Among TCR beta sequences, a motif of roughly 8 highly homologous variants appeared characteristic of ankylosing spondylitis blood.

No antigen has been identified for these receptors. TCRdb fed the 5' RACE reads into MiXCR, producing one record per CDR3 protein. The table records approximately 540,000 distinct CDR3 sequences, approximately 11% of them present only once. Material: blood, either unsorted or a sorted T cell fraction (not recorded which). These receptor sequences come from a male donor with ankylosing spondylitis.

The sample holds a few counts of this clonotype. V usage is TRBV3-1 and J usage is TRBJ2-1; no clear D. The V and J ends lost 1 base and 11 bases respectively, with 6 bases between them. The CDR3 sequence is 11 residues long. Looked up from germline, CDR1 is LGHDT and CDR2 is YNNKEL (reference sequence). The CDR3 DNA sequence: TGTGCCAGCAGCCAAGTCTATCAGCAGTTCTTC. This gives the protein CASSQVYQQFF.

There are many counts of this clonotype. The CDR3: CASSQGLNSYEQYV. The CDR3 coding sequence is TGTGCCAGCAGCCAAGGGCTGAACTCCTACGAGCAGTACGTC. This rearrangement joins TRBV3-1 to TRBJ2-7; D remains ambiguous. Germline loops: CDR1 LGHDT, CDR2 YNNKEL (reference sequence). The CDR3 runs 14 residues. V was clipped by 1 base and J by 0 bases, with 7 bases between them.